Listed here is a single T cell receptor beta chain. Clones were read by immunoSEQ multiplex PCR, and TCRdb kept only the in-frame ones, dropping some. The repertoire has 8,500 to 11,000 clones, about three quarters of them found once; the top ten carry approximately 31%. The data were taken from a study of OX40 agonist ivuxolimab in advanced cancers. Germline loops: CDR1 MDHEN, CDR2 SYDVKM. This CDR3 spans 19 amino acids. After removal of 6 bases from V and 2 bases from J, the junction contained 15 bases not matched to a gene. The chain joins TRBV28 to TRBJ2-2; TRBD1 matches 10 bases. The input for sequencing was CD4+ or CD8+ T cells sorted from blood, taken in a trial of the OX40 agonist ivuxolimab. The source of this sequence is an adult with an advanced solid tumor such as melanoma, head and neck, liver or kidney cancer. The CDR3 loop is CASRSLGTGAPSNTGELFF. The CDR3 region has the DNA TGTGCCAGCAGGTCCCTGGGGACAGGGGCCCCATCAAACACCGGGGAGCTGTTTTTT. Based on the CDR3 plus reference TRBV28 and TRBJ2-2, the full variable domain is DVKVTQSSRYLVKRTGEKVFLECVQDMDHENMFWYRQDPGLGLRLIYFSYDVKMKEKGDIPEGYSVSREKKERFSLILESASTNQTSMYLCASRSLGTGAPSNTGELFFGEGSRLTVL.